A selection of T cell receptor beta chains follows, all from one sample in a study of graft-versus-host responses after intestinal transplantation. The method was immunoSEQ multiplex PCR; TCRdb's version includes in-frame clones alone and lacks a portion of them. Found here are around 9,800 clones, around four fifths of them singletons; the top ten hold around a quarter. Source: ileum tissue, taken approximately 530 days after intestinal transplant. These receptor sequences come from a human patient who received an intestinal transplant, so some T cells may come from the graft donor. Each CDR3 is given with its conserved first and last residue. Fields, in order: CDR3 DNA, CDR3 protein, V gene, D gene, J gene, clone size. A D gene is named only where the DNA matches it firmly. Where a row states a size, it is once, few, many or the class of an expanded clone; other rows omit it.

cdr3_nt: TGTGCCAGCAGCACAAAGCTCGGAGGGGGAGGTGAGACCCAGTACTTC; cdr3_aa: CASSTKLGGGGETQYF; v_call: TRBV7-2; d_call: .; j_call: TRBJ2-5; clone_size: once
cdr3_nt: TGTGCCAGCAGAAAGAAGACACTGGGAGAAAAACTGTTTTTT; cdr3_aa: CASRKKTLGEKLFF; v_call: TRBV2; d_call: .; j_call: TRBJ1-4; clone_size: .
cdr3_nt: TGTGCCAGCAGCCCGACGGGGTCCTACGAGCAGTACTTC; cdr3_aa: CASSPTGSYEQYF; v_call: TRBV7-9; d_call: .; j_call: TRBJ2-7; clone_size: .
cdr3_nt: TGTGCCTGGAGTCCGGGGGGCCGCCTCCCTAATGAAAAACTGTTTTTT; cdr3_aa: CAWSPGGRLPNEKLFF; v_call: TRBV30; d_call: .; j_call: TRBJ1-4; clone_size: .
cdr3_nt: TGTGCCAGCACCTTGGGGGGGATAGGGCAGCCCCAGCATTTT; cdr3_aa: CASTLGGIGQPQHF; v_call: TRBV28; d_call: .; j_call: TRBJ1-5; clone_size: .
cdr3_nt: TGTGCCAGCAGCTTCCCCTCTCGAGCGGGAGGGTACGAGCAGTACTTC; cdr3_aa: CASSFPSRAGGYEQYF; v_call: TRBV28; d_call: TRBD2; j_call: TRBJ2-7; clone_size: .
cdr3_nt: TGTGCCAGCAGTGTTGTGAGTTCGCGCGCCTATGGCTACACCTTC; cdr3_aa: CASSVVSSRAYGYTF; v_call: TRBV25-1; d_call: .; j_call: TRBJ1-2; clone_size: .
cdr3_nt: TGTGCCAGCAGCTTGGTGAGGGGGCAAGAGACCCAGTACTTC; cdr3_aa: CASSLVRGQETQYF; v_call: TRBV5-6; d_call: .; j_call: TRBJ2-5; clone_size: .
cdr3_nt: TGTGCCAGCAACGGGGTCCTTACTTTGGGGCAAGAGACCCAGTACTTC; cdr3_aa: CASNGVLTLGQETQYF; v_call: TRBV2; d_call: .; j_call: TRBJ2-5; clone_size: .
cdr3_nt: TGTGCCACCAGCAGAGATCTGGGCGGGAGAACCTACAATGAGCAGTTCTTC; cdr3_aa: CATSRDLGGRTYNEQFF; v_call: TRBV15; d_call: TRBD2; j_call: TRBJ2-1; clone_size: .
cdr3_nt: TGTGCCAGCAGCTTGGGACTAGCGAGCTCCTACAATGAGCAGTTCTTC; cdr3_aa: CASSLGLASSYNEQFF; v_call: TRBV5-6; d_call: TRBD2; j_call: TRBJ2-1; clone_size: .
cdr3_nt: TGTGCCAGCAGCCCCCTACTCCCGGACAGGGGGCCAGATACGCAGTATTTT; cdr3_aa: CASSPLLPDRGPDTQYF; v_call: TRBV14; d_call: TRBD1; j_call: TRBJ2-3; clone_size: .
cdr3_nt: TGCAGCGTCGGTAGCGGGGACCACTCCTACGAGCAGTACTTC; cdr3_aa: CSVGSGDHSYEQYF; v_call: TRBV29-1; d_call: TRBD2; j_call: TRBJ2-7; clone_size: .
cdr3_nt: TGTGCCAGCAGCGTAACGGGGGCCGGGGAAAAACTGTTTTTT; cdr3_aa: CASSVTGAGEKLFF; v_call: TRBV9; d_call: .; j_call: TRBJ1-4; clone_size: .
cdr3_nt: TGTGCCAGCAGCTACGAGACAGGGAACTCCTACGAGCAGTACTTC; cdr3_aa: CASSYETGNSYEQYF; v_call: TRBV11-2; d_call: TRBD1; j_call: TRBJ2-7; clone_size: .
cdr3_nt: TGTGCCAGCAGCGTAGGTCGGTACTCCCTGCAGTACTTC; cdr3_aa: CASSVGRYSLQYF; v_call: TRBV9; d_call: .; j_call: TRBJ2-7; clone_size: .
cdr3_nt: TGTGCCAGGGTAGCGGGAGGGCAAGAGACCCAGTACTTC; cdr3_aa: CARVAGGQETQYF; v_call: TRBV21-1; d_call: .; j_call: TRBJ2-5; clone_size: .
cdr3_nt: TGTGCCAGCAGCCGACGAGGGGGACAGGCGAACTACGAGCAGTACTTC; cdr3_aa: CASSRRGGQANYEQYF; v_call: TRBV5-8; d_call: TRBD1; j_call: TRBJ2-7; clone_size: few
cdr3_nt: TGTGCCAGTAGTATGAGCGGAGCCAGCCAAGAGACCCAGTACTTC; cdr3_aa: CASSMSGASQETQYF; v_call: TRBV19; d_call: .; j_call: TRBJ2-5; clone_size: .
cdr3_nt: TGCGCCAGCGCGGGGGCCCGTTCGGTCGAGCAGTACTTC; cdr3_aa: CASAGARSVEQYF; v_call: TRBV5-1; d_call: .; j_call: TRBJ2-7; clone_size: once
cdr3_nt: TGTGCCAGCAGCTTAGCCCTAGCGGACACCGGGGAGCTGTTTTTT; cdr3_aa: CASSLALADTGELFF; v_call: TRBV11-2; d_call: TRBD2; j_call: TRBJ2-2; clone_size: .
cdr3_nt: TGTGCCAGCAGAGCAGGGACAGCTAGTCAAGAGACCCAGTACTTC; cdr3_aa: CASRAGTASQETQYF; v_call: TRBV6-1; d_call: TRBD1; j_call: TRBJ2-5; clone_size: .
cdr3_nt: TGTGCCAGTAGCGCCCCACCGGGGGCAAACACTGAAGCTTTCTTT; cdr3_aa: CASSAPPGANTEAFF; v_call: TRBV9; d_call: .; j_call: TRBJ1-1; clone_size: .
cdr3_nt: TGTGCCAGCAGCTTATGGGACAGGGGGCGCGAAGGCACTGAAGCTTTCTTT; cdr3_aa: CASSLWDRGREGTEAFF; v_call: TRBV5-4; d_call: TRBD1; j_call: TRBJ1-1; clone_size: .
cdr3_nt: TGTGCCAGCAGACTGGGCAAGACTAATGAAAAACTGTTTTTT; cdr3_aa: CASRLGKTNEKLFF; v_call: TRBV7-2; d_call: .; j_call: TRBJ1-4; clone_size: once
cdr3_nt: TGTGCCAGCAGCTTAGGGGACGGGGCTAACTATGGCTACACCTTC; cdr3_aa: CASSLGDGANYGYTF; v_call: TRBV7-9; d_call: .; j_call: TRBJ1-2; clone_size: .
cdr3_nt: TGCGCCAGCAGCTTGGGGTCGACTAGCGGAGATTACAATGAGCAGTTCTTC; cdr3_aa: CASSLGSTSGDYNEQFF; v_call: TRBV5-1; d_call: TRBD2; j_call: TRBJ2-1; clone_size: .
cdr3_nt: TGTGCCAGCCACGGGGGGGGGCTCTCTGGAAACACCATATATTTT; cdr3_aa: CASHGGGLSGNTIYF; v_call: TRBV28; d_call: .; j_call: TRBJ1-3; clone_size: .
cdr3_nt: TGTGCCAGCAGGGCACCAGGGGGGGAAGGTACGCAGTATTTT; cdr3_aa: CASRAPGGEGTQYF; v_call: TRBV6-4; d_call: .; j_call: TRBJ2-3; clone_size: .
cdr3_nt: TGTGCCAGCAGCTTTAGGACAGGGGGCGGGAAGGACATTCAGTACTTC; cdr3_aa: CASSFRTGGGKDIQYF; v_call: TRBV7-9; d_call: TRBD1; j_call: TRBJ2-4; clone_size: .
cdr3_nt: TGTGCCAGCAGCTTAGGGACTAATAATGAGCAGTTCTTC; cdr3_aa: CASSLGTNNEQFF; v_call: TRBV7-9; d_call: .; j_call: TRBJ2-1; clone_size: .
cdr3_nt: TGCGCCAGCAGCCGAACCGGGGGGGAGCAGTACTTC; cdr3_aa: CASSRTGGEQYF; v_call: TRBV4-1; d_call: TRBD2; j_call: TRBJ2-7; clone_size: .
cdr3_nt: TGTGCCAGCAGCTTAGAAGGTCCGGGCTACGAGCAGTACTTC; cdr3_aa: CASSLEGPGYEQYF; v_call: TRBV7-9; d_call: .; j_call: TRBJ2-7; clone_size: .
cdr3_nt: TGTGCCAGCAGCCGTGGGACGGTAGCTAACTATGGCTACACCTTC; cdr3_aa: CASSRGTVANYGYTF; v_call: TRBV7-9; d_call: .; j_call: TRBJ1-2; clone_size: .
cdr3_nt: TGTGCCAGCAGTTCCACAGGGTCGGGTGAGCAGTTCTTC; cdr3_aa: CASSSTGSGEQFF; v_call: TRBV28; d_call: .; j_call: TRBJ2-1; clone_size: .